There are a few counts of the clone carrying this TCR beta chain. The antigen is not known. This sample was included in a study of response to subunit inactivated influenza vaccine. The study's findings and limits: The authors offered the suggestion that each seasonal influenza vaccination recruits few new T cells.

V was pared by 2 bases and J by 8 bases, with 11 bases between. CDR3 length: 13 residues. Per the germline V gene, CDR1 is SGHDT and CDR2 is YYEEEE. TCRdb re-called the RT-PCR reads through MiXCR, storing one row per CDR3 protein. The sample consists of approximately 680,000 distinct CDR3 sequences, about 15% of them appearing once. Sequencing used PBMCs from blood, obtained approximately 12 days after vaccination. The chain joins TRBV5-6 to TRBJ2-1, with a tentative D call TRBD2 (5 bases). This TCR was sampled from a man aged 50 to 60 who received an inactivated influenza vaccine. DNA of the CDR3: TGTGCCAGCAGCTTATCCCCCGGGGATGAGCAGTTCTTC. It translates to CASSLSPGDEQFF.